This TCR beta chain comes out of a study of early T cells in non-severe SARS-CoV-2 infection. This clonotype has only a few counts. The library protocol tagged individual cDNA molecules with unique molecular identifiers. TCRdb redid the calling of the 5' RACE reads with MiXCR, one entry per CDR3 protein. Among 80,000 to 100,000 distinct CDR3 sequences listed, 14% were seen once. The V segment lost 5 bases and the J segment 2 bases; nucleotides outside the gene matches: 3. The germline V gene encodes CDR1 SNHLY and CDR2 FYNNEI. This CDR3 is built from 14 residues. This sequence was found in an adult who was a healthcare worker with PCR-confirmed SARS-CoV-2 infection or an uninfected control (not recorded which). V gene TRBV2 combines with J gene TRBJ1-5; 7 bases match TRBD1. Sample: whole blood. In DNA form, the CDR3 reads TGTGCCAGCAGTTCGACAGGGCGCAATCAGCCCCAGCATTTT. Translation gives CASSSTGRNQPQHF. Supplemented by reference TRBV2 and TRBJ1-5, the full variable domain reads EPEVTQTPSHQVTQMGQEVILRCVPISNHLYFYWYRQILGQKVEFLVSFYNNEISEKSEIFDDQFSVERPDGSNFTLKIRSTKLEDSAMYFCASSSTGRNQPQHFGDGTRLSIL.